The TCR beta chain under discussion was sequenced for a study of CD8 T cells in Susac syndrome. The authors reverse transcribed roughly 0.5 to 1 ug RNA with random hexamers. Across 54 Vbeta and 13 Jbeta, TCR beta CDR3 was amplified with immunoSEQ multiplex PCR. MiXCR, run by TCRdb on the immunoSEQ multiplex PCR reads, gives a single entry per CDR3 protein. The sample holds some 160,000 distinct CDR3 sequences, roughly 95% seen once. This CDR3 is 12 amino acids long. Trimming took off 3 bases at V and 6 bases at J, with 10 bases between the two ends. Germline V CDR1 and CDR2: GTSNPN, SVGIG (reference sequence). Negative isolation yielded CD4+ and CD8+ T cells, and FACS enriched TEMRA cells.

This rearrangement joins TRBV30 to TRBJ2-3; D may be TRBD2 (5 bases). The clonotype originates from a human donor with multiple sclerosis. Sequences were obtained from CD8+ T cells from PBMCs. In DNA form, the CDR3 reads TGTGCCTGGAGGGTCCGAGGGGATACGCAGTATTTT. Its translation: CAWRVRGDTQYF.